This TCR beta chain was obtained from a study of T cells in Graves' hyperthyroidism and ophthalmopathy. Of note for this clonotype: No antigen is known for it.

Amplification of TCR beta CDR3 regions used RNA as the template. The HTBI set primed first-round TCR CDR3 RT-PCR. TCRdb re-derived calls from the multiplex PCR reads in MiXCR, one entry per CDR3 protein. The repertoire holds 660,000 or so distinct CDR3 sequences, with 40% to 55% as singletons. Study observations and caveats: Blood also showed most of the thyroid clonotypes that were expanded above 0.001. A model built on 13 V-J features separated ophthalmopathy from stable hyperthyroidism.

Exclusion of patients followed from uncontrolled infection, other autoimmune disease, pregnancy or lactation. The diagnoses drew upon clinical symptoms, serum thyroxine and TRAb, thyroid ultrasound and orbital computed tomography. The germline gives CDR1 SGHRS, CDR2 YFSETQ. V lost 0 bases and J lost 5, with 17 bases in between. This CDR3 comprises 16 residues. This receptor was taken from an adult man with Graves' disease, either hyperthyroidism or ophthalmopathy (not recorded which). This chain connects TRBV5-1 to TRBJ1-1; D perhaps matches TRBD1 (6 bases). Sequenced material: peripheral blood or thyroid tissue (not recorded which). The CDR3 loop reads CASSLAPSRGFTEAFF. DNA of the CDR3: TGCGCCAGCAGCTTGGCCCCTTCCAGGGGTTTTACTGAAGCTTTCTTT.